The 7 T cell receptor beta chains in this list originate from one sample, sequenced in a study of blood T cell repertoires in COVID-19. Using immunoSEQ multiplex PCR, the repertoire was profiled, and TCRdb retains in-frame clones only, with some absent. This sample yields hundreds of thousands of clones, of which about 90% are seen a single time; around 0.8% belongs to the top ten. Material: PBMCs or T cells enriched from blood (not recorded which). These receptors came from a man aged 50 or older who had been exposed to COVID-19.

The J gene is TRBJ1-6, the V gene TRBV5-5; 11 bases align to TRBD1. The CDR3 sequence is 16 residues long. Per the germline V gene, CDR1 is SGHKS and CDR2 is YYEKEE (reference sequence). V lost 2 bases, J lost 6 bases, and 4 bases stayed unmatched. The CDR3 loop is CASSLGQGATNSPLHF. In DNA form, the CDR3 reads TGTGCCAGCAGCTTAGGACAGGGGGCGACTAATTCACCCCTCCACTTT.

The chain is built from TRBV5-1 and TRBJ2-1, with TRBD1 matching over 8 bases. CDR1 SGHRS and CDR2 YFSETQ come from the germline V gene. The CDR3 loop spans 15 amino acids. The ends lost 4 bases at V and 3 bases at J; junction bases unmatched: 6. The CDR3 loop is CASSILDRGYNEQFF. Written as DNA, the CDR3 is TGCGCCAGCAGCATACTCGACAGGGGCTACAATGAGCAGTTCTTC.

This rearrangement joins TRBV5-5 to TRBJ2-1; 13 bases match TRBD2. CDR1 and CDR2 from the germline V gene are SGHKS and YYEKEE (reference sequence). The V gene end was trimmed by 5 bases and the J gene end by 6 bases; junction bases not matched to a gene: 8. This CDR3 region has 16 residues. CDR3 residues: CASSPDGLAGVNEQFF. Written as DNA, the CDR3 is TGTGCCAGCAGTCCAGACGGACTAGCGGGAGTCAATGAGCAGTTCTTC.

The V and J genes are TRBV11-2 and TRBJ2-1; D is unresolved. The CDR3 spans 14 residues. V lost 1 base and J 6 bases, leaving 10 bases between the germline ends. The germline CDR1 and CDR2 sequences are SGHAT and FQNNGV. The CDR3 reads CASSLVRSTNEQFF. The CDR3 bases are TGTGCCAGCAGCTTAGTAAGGAGCACCAATGAGCAGTTCTTC.

The chain joins TRBV9 to TRBJ1-2; tentatively, D is TRBD1 (6 bases). V was pared by 4 bases and J by 4 bases, with 14 bases between. The CDR3 runs to 14 residues. The germline V gene encodes CDR1 SGDLS and CDR2 YYNGEE. The CDR3 loop is CASSLHRASYGYTF. CDR3 nucleotide sequence: TGTGCCAGCAGCCTCCACAGGGCTTCCTATGGCTACACCTTC. Full variable domain (outside the CDR3, taken from reference TRBV9 and TRBJ1-2): DSGVTQTPKHLITATGQRVTLRCSPRSGDLSVYWYQQSLDQGLQFLIQYYNGEERAKGNILERFSAQQFPDLHSELNLSSLELGDSALYFCASSLHRASYGYTFGSGTRLTVV.

V gene TRBV19 combines with J gene TRBJ1-4; D gene ambiguous. Trimming removed 9 bases from V and 8 bases from J, with 16 bases in between. Germline V lookup: CDR1 LNHDA, CDR2 SQIVND (reference sequence). The CDR3 has 13 amino acids. CDR3: CASVRQAAEKLFF. CDR3 DNA sequence: TGTGCCAGCGTCAGGCAGGCTGCGGAAAAACTGTTTTTT.

This chain joins TRBV3-1 (or the pseudogene TRBV3-2) and TRBJ1-4; D might be TRBD1 (5 bases). V gave up 1 base and J gave up 7 bases, with 10 bases separating them. The CDR3 is 14 amino acids. Germline-derived CDR1 and CDR2 are LGHDT and YNNKEL (reference sequence). CDR3 bases: TGTGCCAGCAGCCAAGGAAGGGGTGGTGAAAAACTGTTTTTT. Its translation: CASSQGRGGEKLFF.